This T cell receptor beta chain was recorded in a study of T cell responses to AZD1222 COVID-19 vaccine. CDR1 SGHTA and CDR2 FQGNSA come from the germline V gene. The CDR3 covers 13 residues. V was shortened by 3 bases and J by 8 bases, with 13 bases between the two germline ends. Produced via immunoSEQ multiplex PCR; TCRdb's table is partial and in-frame only. Of roughly 140,000 clones in the sample, around nine tenths were seen once. Whole-study findings and limits: The donor group comprised mostly white British people and more females; the analysis possibly underestimated clonal diversity. Repertoire sampling occurred only after the peak T cell response.

A remark on this clone: Its antigen is currently unknown.

Material: peripheral blood, obtained on day 0 of AZD1222 vaccination. The chain is built from TRBV7-2 and TRBJ1-2; a weak D match, TRBD1 (6 bases). The receptor's source is an adult in good health. CDR3 coding DNA: TGTGCCAGCAGCTTGAATGGGGGGCACGGCTACACCTTC. As protein: CASSLNGGHGYTF.